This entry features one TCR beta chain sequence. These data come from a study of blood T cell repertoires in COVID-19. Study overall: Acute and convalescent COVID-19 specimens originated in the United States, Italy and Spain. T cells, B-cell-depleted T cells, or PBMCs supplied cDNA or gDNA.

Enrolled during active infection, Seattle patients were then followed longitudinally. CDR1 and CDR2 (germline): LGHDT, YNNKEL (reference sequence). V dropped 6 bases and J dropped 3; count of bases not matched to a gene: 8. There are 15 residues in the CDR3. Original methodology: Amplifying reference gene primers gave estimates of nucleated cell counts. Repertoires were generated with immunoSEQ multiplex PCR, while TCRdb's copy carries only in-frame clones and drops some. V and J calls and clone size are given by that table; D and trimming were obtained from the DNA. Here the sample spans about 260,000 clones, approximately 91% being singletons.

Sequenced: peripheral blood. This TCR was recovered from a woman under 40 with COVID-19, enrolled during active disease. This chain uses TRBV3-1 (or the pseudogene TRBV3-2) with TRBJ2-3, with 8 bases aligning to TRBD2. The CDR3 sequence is CASSLSGRGTDTQYF. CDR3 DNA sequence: TGTGCCAGCAGTTTAAGCGGGAGAGGGACAGATACGCAGTATTTT.